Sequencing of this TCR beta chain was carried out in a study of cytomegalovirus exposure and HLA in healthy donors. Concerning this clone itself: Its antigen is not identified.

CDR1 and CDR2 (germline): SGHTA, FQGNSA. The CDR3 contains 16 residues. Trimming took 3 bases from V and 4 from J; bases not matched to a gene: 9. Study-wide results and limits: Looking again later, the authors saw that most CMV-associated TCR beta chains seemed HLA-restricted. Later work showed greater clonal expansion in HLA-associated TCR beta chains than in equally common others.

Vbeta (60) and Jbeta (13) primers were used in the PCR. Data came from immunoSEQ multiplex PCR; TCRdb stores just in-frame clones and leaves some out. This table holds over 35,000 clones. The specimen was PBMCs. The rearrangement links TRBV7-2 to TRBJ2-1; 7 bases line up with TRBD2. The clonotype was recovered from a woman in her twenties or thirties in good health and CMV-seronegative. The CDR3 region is CASSFQETSHYNEQFF. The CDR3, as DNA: TGTGCCAGCAGCTTTCAGGAGACTAGCCATTACAATGAGCAGTTCTTC.